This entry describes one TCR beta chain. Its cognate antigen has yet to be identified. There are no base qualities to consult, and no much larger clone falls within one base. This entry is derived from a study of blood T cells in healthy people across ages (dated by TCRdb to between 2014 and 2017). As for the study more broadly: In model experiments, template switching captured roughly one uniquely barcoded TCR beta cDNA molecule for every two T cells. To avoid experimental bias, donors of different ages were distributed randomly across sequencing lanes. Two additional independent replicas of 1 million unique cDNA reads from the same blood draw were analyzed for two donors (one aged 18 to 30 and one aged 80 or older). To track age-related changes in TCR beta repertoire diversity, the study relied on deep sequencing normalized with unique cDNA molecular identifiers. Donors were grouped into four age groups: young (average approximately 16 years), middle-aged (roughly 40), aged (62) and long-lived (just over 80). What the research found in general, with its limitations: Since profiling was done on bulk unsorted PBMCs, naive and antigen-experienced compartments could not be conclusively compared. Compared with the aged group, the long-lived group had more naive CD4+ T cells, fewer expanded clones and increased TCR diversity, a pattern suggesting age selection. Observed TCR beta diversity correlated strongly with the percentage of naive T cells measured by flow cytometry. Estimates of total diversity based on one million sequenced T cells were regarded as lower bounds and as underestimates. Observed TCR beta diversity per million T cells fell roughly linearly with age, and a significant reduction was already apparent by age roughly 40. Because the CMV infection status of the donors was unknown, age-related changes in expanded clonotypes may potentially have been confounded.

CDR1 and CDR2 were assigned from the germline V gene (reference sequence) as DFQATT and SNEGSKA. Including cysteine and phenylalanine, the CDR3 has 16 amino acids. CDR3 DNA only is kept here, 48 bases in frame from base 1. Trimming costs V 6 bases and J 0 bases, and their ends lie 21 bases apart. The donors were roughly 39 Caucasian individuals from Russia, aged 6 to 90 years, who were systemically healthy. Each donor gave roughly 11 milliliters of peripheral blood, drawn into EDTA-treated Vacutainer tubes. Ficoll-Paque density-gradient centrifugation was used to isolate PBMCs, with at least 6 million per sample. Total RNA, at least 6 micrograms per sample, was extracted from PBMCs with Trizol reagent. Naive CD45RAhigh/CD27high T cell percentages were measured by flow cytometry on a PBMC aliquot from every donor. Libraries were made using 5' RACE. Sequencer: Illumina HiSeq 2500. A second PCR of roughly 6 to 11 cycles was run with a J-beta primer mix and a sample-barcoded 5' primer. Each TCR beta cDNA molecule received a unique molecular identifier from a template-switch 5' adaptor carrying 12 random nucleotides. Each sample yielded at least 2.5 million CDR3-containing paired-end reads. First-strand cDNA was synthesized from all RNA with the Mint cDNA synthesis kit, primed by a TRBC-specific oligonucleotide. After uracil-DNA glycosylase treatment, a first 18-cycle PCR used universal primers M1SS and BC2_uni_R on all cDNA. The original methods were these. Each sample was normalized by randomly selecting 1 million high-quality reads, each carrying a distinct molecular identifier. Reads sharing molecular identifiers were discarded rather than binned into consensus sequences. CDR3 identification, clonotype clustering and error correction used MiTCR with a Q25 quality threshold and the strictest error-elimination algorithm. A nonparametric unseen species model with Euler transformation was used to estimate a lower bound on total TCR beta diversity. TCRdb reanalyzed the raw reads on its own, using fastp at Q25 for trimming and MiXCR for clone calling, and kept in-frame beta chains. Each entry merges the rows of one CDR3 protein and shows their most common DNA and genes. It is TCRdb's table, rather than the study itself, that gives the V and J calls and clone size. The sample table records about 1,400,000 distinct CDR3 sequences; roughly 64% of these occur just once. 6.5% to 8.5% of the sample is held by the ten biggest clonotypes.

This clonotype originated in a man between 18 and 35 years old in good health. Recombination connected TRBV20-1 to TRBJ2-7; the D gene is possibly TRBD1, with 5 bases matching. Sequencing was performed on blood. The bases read TGCAGTGCCACGCCGACAGAGCTCGGGCACTCCTACGAGCAGTACTTC. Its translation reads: CSATPTELGHSYEQYF.